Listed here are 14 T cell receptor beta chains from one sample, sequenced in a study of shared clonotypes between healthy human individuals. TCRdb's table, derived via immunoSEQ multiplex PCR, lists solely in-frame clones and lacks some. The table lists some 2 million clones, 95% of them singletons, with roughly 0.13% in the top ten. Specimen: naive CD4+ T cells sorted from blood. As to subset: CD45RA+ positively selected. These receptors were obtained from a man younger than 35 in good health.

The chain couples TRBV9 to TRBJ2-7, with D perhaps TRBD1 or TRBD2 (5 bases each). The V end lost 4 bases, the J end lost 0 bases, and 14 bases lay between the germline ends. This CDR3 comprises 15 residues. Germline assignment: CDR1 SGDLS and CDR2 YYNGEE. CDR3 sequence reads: CASSPRRGNSYEQYF. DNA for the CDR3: TGTGCCAGCAGCCCGAGACGGGGCAACTCCTACGAGCAGTACTTC. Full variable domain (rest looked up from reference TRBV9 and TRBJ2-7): DSGVTQTPKHLITATGQRVTLRCSPRSGDLSVYWYQQSLDQGLQFLIQYYNGEERAKGNILERFSAQQFPDLHSELNLSSLELGDSALYFCASSPRRGNSYEQYFGPGTRLTVT.

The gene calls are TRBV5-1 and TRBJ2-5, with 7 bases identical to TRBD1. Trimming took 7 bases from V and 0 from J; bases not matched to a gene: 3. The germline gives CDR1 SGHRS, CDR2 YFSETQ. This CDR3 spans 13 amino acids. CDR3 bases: TGCGCCAGCTGGCAGGGGGACCAAGAGACCCAGTACTTC. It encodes CASWQGDQETQYF.

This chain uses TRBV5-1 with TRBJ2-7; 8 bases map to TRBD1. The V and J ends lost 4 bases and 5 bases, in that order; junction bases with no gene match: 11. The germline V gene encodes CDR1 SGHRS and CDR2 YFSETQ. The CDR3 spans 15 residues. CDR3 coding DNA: TGCGCCAGCAGCCACGACAGACCAGGGGGCGACGAGCAGTACTTC. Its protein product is CASSHDRPGGDEQYF.

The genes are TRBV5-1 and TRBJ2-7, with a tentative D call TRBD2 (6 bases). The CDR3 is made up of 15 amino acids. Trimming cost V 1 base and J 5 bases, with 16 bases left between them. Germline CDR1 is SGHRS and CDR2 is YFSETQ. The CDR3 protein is CASSLRMPGEDEQYF. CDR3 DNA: TGCGCCAGCAGCTTGCGCATGCCCGGGGAGGACGAGCAGTACTTC.

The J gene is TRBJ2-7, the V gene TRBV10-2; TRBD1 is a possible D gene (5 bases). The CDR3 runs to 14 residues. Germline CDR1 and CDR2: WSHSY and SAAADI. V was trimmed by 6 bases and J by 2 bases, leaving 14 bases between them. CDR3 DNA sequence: TGCGCCAGCAGAGACCCCTCCAGGGCCTACGAGCAGTACTTC. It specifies CASRDPSRAYEQYF.

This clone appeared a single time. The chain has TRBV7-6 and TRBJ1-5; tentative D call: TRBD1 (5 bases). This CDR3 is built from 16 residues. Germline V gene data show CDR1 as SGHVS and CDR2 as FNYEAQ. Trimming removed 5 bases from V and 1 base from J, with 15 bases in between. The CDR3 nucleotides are TGTGCCAGCAGCCTACTAGGGAGGGGCAGCAATCAGCCCCAGCATTTT. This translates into CASSLLGRGSNQPQHF.

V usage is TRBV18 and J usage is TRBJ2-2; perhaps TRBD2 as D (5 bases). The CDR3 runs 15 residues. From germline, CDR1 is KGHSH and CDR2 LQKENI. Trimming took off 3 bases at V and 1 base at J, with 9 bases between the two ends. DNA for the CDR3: TGTGCCAGCTCACCCCGACTACTGAACACCGGGGAGCTGTTTTTT. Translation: CASSPRLLNTGELFF.

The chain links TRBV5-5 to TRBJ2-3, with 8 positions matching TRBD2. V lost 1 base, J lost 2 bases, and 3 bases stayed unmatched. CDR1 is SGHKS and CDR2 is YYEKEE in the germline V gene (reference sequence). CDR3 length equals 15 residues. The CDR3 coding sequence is TGTGCCAGCAGCTTGATCGGGGGGGCCACAGATACGCAGTATTTT. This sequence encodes CASSLIGGATDTQYF.

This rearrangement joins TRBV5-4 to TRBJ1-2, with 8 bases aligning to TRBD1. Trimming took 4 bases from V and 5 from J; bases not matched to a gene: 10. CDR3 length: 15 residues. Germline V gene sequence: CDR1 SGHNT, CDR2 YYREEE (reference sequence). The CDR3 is CASSPGQGGMYGYTF. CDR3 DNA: TGTGCCAGCAGCCCAGGACAGGGCGGGATGTATGGCTACACCTTC.

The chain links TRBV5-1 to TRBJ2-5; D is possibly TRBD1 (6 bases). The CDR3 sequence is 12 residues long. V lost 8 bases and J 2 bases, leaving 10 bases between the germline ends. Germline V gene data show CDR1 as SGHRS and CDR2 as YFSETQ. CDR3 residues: CASNREQETQYF. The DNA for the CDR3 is TGCGCCAGTAACAGGGAACAAGAGACCCAGTACTTC.

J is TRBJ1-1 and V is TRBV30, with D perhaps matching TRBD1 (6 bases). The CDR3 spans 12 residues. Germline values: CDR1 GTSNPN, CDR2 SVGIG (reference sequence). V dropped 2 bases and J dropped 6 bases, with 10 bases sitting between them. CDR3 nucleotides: TGTGCCTGGAGTCACAGGGTAGCTGAAGCTTTCTTT. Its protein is CAWSHRVAEAFF.

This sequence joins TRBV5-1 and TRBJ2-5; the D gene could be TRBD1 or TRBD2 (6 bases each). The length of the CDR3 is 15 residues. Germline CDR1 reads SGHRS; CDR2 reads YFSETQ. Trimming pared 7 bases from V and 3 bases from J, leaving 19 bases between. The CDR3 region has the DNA TGCGCCAGCCGAAGGGGGGATGAGGCAGAAGAGACCCAGTACTTC. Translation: CASRRGDEAEETQYF.

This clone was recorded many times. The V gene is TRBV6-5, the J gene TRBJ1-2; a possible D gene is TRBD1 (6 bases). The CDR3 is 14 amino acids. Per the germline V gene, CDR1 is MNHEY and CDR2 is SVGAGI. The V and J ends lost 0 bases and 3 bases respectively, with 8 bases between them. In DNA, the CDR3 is TGTGCCAGCAGTTACTCCAGGACAGACTATGGCTACACCTTC. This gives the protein CASSYSRTDYGYTF.

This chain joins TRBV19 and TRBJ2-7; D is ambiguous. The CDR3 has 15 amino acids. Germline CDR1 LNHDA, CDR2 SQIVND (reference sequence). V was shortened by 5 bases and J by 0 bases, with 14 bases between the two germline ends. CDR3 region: CASSPNGLDSYEQYF. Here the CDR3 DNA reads TGTGCCAGTAGTCCCAATGGTCTCGACTCCTACGAGCAGTACTTC.